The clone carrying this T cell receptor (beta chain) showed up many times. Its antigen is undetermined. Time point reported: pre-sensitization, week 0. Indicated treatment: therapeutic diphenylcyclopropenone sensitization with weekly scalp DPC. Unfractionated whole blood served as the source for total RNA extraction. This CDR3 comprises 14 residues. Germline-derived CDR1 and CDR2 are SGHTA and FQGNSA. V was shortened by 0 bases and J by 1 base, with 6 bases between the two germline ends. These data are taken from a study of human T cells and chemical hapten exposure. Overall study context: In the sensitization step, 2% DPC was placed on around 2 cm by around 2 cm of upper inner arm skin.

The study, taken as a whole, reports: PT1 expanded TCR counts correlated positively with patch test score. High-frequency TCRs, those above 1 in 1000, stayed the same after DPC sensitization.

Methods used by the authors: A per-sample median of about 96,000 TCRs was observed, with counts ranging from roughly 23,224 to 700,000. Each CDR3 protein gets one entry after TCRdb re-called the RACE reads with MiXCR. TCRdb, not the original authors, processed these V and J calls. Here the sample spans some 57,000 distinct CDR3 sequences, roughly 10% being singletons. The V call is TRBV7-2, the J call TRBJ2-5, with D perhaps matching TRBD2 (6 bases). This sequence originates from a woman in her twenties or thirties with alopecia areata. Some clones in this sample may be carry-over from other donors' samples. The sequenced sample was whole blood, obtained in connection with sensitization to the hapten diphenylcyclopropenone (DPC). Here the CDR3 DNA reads TGTGCCAGCAGCTTAGCGACTAGCCAAGAGACCCAGTACTTC. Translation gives CASSLATSQETQYF.